This T cell receptor beta chain was retrieved from a study of shared clonotypes between healthy human individuals. Repertoires were generated with immunoSEQ multiplex PCR, while TCRdb's copy carries only in-frame clones and drops some. Of about 2 million clones in the sample, roughly 94% were seen once. For this clone: Its antigen remains unknown.

The CDR3 consists of 15 residues. J was trimmed by 4 bases and V by 3 bases; bases with no gene match: 5. Germline V gene data show CDR1 as SGHRS and CDR2 as YFSETQ. Study-wide results and caveats: Estimated clonotype richness was generally higher in naive than memory subsets. The genetic and exposure-history diversity represented was limited by few donors.

The sequencing input was naive CD4+ T cells sorted from blood. Subset indicated: CD45RA+ positively selected. This clonotype originated in a man in his late teens or twenties in good health. This chain joins TRBV5-1 and TRBJ2-5, with 11 nucleotides matching TRBD1. The CDR3 DNA reads as TGCGCCAGCAGCTCTGGACAGGGGGCGGGAGAGACCCAGTACTTC. It yields the protein CASSSGQGAGETQYF.